This T cell receptor (beta chain) was recovered during a study of cytomegalovirus exposure and HLA in healthy donors. Study context: In a later analysis, it was reported that the roughly 120 validation repertoires had been produced on the same platform as the roughly 700 repertoires belonging to the first cohort.

Assay: immunoSEQ multiplex PCR; the TCRdb copy retains only in-frame clones and omits some. The table lists approximately 60,000 clones, about 95% of them singletons. This CDR3 has 16 amino acids. CDR1 is MNHNS, CDR2 SASEGT, per germline. V dropped 3 bases and J dropped 7 bases, with 18 bases sitting between them. General study points: The listing of roughly 160 TCR beta chains classed them as cytomegalovirus-associated. One later analysis, an examination of the roughly 130 validation repertoires, found that first-cohort TCR clusters tended to co-occur in them.

The donors were part of the validation cohort, which consisted of over a hundred subjects and was separate from the first cohort of hundreds of subjects. To note about this clone: The target antigen is unknown.

The TCR originated in a woman under 30 in good health and CMV-seropositive. This sequence joins TRBV6-1 and TRBJ1-4; D gene unclear. Specimen: PBMCs. Here the CDR3 reads CASSEAGSRGSEKLFF. The CDR3 DNA reads TGTGCCAGCAGTGAGGCGGGGTCTCGAGGAAGTGAAAAACTGTTTTTT.